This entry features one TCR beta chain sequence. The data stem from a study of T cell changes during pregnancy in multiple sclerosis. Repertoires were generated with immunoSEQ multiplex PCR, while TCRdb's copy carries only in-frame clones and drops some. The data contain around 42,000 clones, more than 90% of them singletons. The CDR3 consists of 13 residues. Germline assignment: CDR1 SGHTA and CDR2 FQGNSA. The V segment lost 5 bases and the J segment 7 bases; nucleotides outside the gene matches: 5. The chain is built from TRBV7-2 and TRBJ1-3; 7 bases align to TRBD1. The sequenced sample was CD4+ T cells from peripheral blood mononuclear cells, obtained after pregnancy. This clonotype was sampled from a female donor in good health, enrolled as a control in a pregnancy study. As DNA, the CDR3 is TGTGCCAGCAGCGTTACAGGGGAGAACACCATATATTTT. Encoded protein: CASSVTGENTIYF.